Included here is one TCR beta chain sequence, with context. Antigen unknown. The sample comes from a study of OX40 agonist ivuxolimab in advanced cancers. Study details: Ivuxolimab, an antibody acting as an agonist of OX40 (CD134), was used to treat patients. With a range of roughly 23 to 85, age averaged roughly 60 years, and around 83% were male.

Sequencing used immunoSEQ multiplex PCR; TCRdb keeps in-frame clones, though not all of them. The sample records about 130,000 clones, under 95% being singletons. Study-level results: Among the lowest peripheral clonal expansion occurred in 0.1-3.0 mg/kg partial responders. On average, a greater number of expanded clones characterised CD8+ T cells relative to CD4+.

Germline CDR1 is SGHTA and CDR2 is FQGTGA. This CDR3 contains 17 residues. The trim removed 1 base at V and 0 bases at J, leaving 5 bases unmatched. The gene calls are TRBV7-3 and TRBJ2-1; 8 positions match TRBD2. This material consisted of CD4+ or CD8+ T cells sorted from blood, taken in a trial of the OX40 agonist ivuxolimab. The TCR originated in an adult with an advanced solid tumor such as melanoma, head and neck, liver or kidney cancer. CDR3 bases: TGTGCCAGCAGCTTAATGGGGGGGACTAGCTCCTACAATGAGCAGTTCTTC. The encoded protein is CASSLMGGTSSYNEQFF.